The 28 T cell receptor beta chains reported below all come from one sample, sequenced in a study of T cell responses to AZD1222 COVID-19 vaccine. Some clones are missing from TCRdb's copy, which holds only in-frame ones; the method was immunoSEQ multiplex PCR. The profile shows tens of thousands of clones, approximately 80% of them singletons. This material consisted of peripheral blood, taken 28 days after the second AZD1222 dose. These receptors were obtained from an adult who received the AZD1222 COVID-19 vaccine.

The rearrangement joins TRBV6-4 to TRBJ2-7, with D possibly TRBD1 on 5 matching bases. V lost 0 bases, J lost 4 bases, and 19 bases lay in between. Germline V gene sequence: CDR1 MRHNA, CDR2 SNTAGT. This CDR3 comprises 17 residues. The CDR3 here is CASSDSENRMFRYEQYF. DNA of the CDR3: TGTGCCAGCAGTGACTCGGAAAACAGGATGTTTCGGTACGAGCAGTACTTC.

The chain has TRBV10-3 and TRBJ2-7; D gene unclear. The V end lost 4 bases, the J end lost 6 bases, and 7 bases lay between the germline ends. The CDR3 extends over 11 amino acids. Germline values: CDR1 ENHRY, CDR2 SYGVKD. The CDR3 is CAISGNSEQYF. In nucleotides, the CDR3 is TGTGCCATCAGTGGCAACAGCGAGCAGTACTTC.

This clone was recorded only once. The chain combines TRBV27 with TRBJ2-1; 7 bases are a match to TRBD2. Germline lookup yields CDR1 MNHEY and CDR2 SMNVEV (reference sequence). J lost 4 bases, V lost 4 bases, and 10 bases had no gene match. The CDR3 loop spans 16 amino acids. CDR3 in amino acids: CASSSLGGGWYNEQFF. Here the CDR3 DNA reads TGTGCCAGCAGTTCCCTAGGCGGGGGATGGTACAATGAGCAGTTCTTC.

The DNA for the CDR3 is TGTGCCAGTAGACTCAAGGGGGCAACTAATGAAAAACTGTTTTTT. Translating it yields CASRLKGATNEKLFF. The rearrangement links TRBV19 to TRBJ1-4, with D perhaps TRBD1 (6 bases). Trimming cost V 6 bases and J 0 bases, with 11 bases left between them. The CDR3 totals 15 residues. In germline, CDR1 is LNHDA, CDR2 SQIVND (reference sequence).

The gene calls are TRBV27 and TRBJ1-1; D gene unclear. The length of the CDR3 is 18 residues. V lost 1 base and J lost 0, with 18 bases in between. The germline V gene encodes CDR1 MNHEY and CDR2 SMNVEV (reference sequence). The CDR3 sequence: CASSLWGTASVMNTEAFF. DNA for the CDR3: TGTGCCAGCAGTTTATGGGGTACGGCCAGCGTCATGAACACTGAAGCTTTCTTT.

This chain joins TRBV28 and TRBJ1-5, with D possibly being TRBD1 (5 bases). The CDR3 runs 14 residues. Deletions cut 6 bases from V and 6 bases from J, with 15 bases between. Germline V CDR1 and CDR2: MDHEN, SYDVKM. The CDR3 coding sequence is TGTGCCAGCAGGCGCCGGGACCTCCTTCAGCCCCAGCATTTT. Translating gives CASRRRDLLQPQHF.

This clone was recorded only once. The V call is TRBV5-8, the J call TRBJ2-3; tentatively, D is TRBD1 (6 bases). The CDR3 consists of 17 residues. The germline V gene encodes CDR1 SGHTS and CDR2 YDEGEE. The ends were cut back, 0 bases at V and 1 base at J, with 15 bases in the middle. CDR3 DNA sequence: TGTGCCAGCAGCTTGGATGGGACACATTGGGGCACAGATACGCAGTATTTT. It yields the protein CASSLDGTHWGTDTQYF.

There are a few counts of this clone. The V call is TRBV2, the J call TRBJ1-4; D is ambiguous. The V end was cut by 6 bases, the J end by 13 bases, with 12 bases between. Per the germline V gene, CDR1 is SNHLY and CDR2 is FYNNEI. This CDR3 is 11 amino acids long. DNA for the CDR3: TGTGCCAGCAGGTACGCCTATGGACTGTTTTTT. As protein: CASRYAYGLFF. The complete variable domain, with remaining parts taken from reference TRBV2 and TRBJ1-4, reads EPEVTQTPSHQVTQMGQEVILRCVPISNHLYFYWYRQILGQKVEFLVSFYNNEISEKSEIFDDQFSVERPDGSNFTLKIRSTKLEDSAMYFCASRYAYGLFFGSGTQLSVL.

This clone was seen only once. The rearrangement uses TRBV7-3 and TRBJ1-3; D ambiguous. The germline CDR1 and CDR2 sequences are SGHTA and FQGTGA. CDR3 size: 16 residues. Trimming took 0 bases from V and 1 from J, leaving 10 bases between them. The CDR3 region is CASSLTSGLSGNTIYF. In nucleotides, the CDR3 is TGTGCCAGCAGCTTAACTTCCGGGCTTTCTGGAAACACCATATATTTT.

This chain connects TRBV15 to TRBJ1-1; D is uncertain. V was trimmed by 5 bases and J by 1 base, leaving 8 bases between them. CDR3 length: 13 residues. CDR1 is LNHNV and CDR2 is YYDKDF in the germline V gene (reference sequence). The CDR3 DNA follows: TGTGCCACCAGCTGGGCCCCGAACACTGAAGCTTTCTTT. Amino acids: CATSWAPNTEAFF. The variable domain in full, completed from reference TRBV15 and TRBJ1-1, reads DAMVIQNPRYQVTQFGKPVTLSCSQTLNHNVMYWYQQKSSQAPKLLFHYYDKDFNNEADTPDNFQSRRPNTSFCFLDIRSPGLGDTAMYLCATSWAPNTEAFFGQGTRLTVV.

The chain has TRBV6-2 or TRBV6-3 and TRBJ1-2; D call uncertain. CDR1 and CDR2 from the germline V gene are MNHEY and SVGEGT. This CDR3 has 13 residues. Trimming removed 6 bases from V and 3 bases from J, with 11 bases in between. This chain's CDR3 is CASSRDVDYGYTF. For the CDR3, the DNA is TGTGCCAGCAGCCGCGACGTGGACTATGGCTACACCTTC.

This clone was observed a handful of times. The chain couples TRBV9 to TRBJ2-1; 8 bases match TRBD2. After removal of 4 bases from V and 4 bases from J, the junction contained 7 bases not matched to a gene. The germline CDR1 and CDR2 sequences are SGDLS and YYNGEE. The CDR3 has 15 residues. Written as DNA, the CDR3 is TGTGCCAGCAGCCCCCGGGTAGCGGGGTACAATGAGCAGTTCTTC. As protein: CASSPRVAGYNEQFF.

The V gene is TRBV30, the J gene TRBJ2-7, with 8 bases fitting TRBD2. V lost 5 bases and J lost 3; bases outside the gene matches: 9. Germline-derived CDR1 and CDR2 are GTSNPN and SVGIG (reference sequence). The CDR3 contains 14 residues. CDR3 coding DNA: TGTGCCTGGGACCGGGGGGGTTCGGTCTACGAGCAGTACTTC. As protein: CAWDRGGSVYEQYF.

This clone was recorded once. The gene calls are TRBV9 and TRBJ2-7, with 8 bases that match TRBD2. Germline V gives CDR1 SGDLS, CDR2 YYNGEE. V lost 0 bases, J lost 7 bases, and 9 bases stayed unmatched. The CDR3 loop spans 15 amino acids. CDR3 in DNA: TGTGCCAGCAGCGTAGCGGGGGGGCCTTATGAAGAGCAGTACTTC. Translating it yields CASSVAGGPYEEQYF.

The chain uses TRBV19 and TRBJ1-4; D unresolved. The CDR3 covers 15 residues. Trimming cost V 7 bases and J 0 bases, with 12 bases left between them. Germline V gives CDR1 LNHDA, CDR2 SQIVND (reference sequence). The CDR3 region has the DNA TGTGCCAGTACAAGGGCGGTTGCAACTAATGAAAAACTGTTTTTT. Protein product: CASTRAVATNEKLFF.

The chain couples TRBV5-1 to TRBJ2-4; TRBD2 matches at 8 bases. Germline trimming cut 2 bases from V and 0 bases from J; bases unmatched to any gene: 4. CDR1 is SGHRS and CDR2 is YFSETQ in the germline V gene. The CDR3 runs to 16 residues. CDR3 in amino acids: CASSFYSGVAKNIQYF. The CDR3 DNA sequence: TGCGCCAGCAGCTTTTATAGCGGGGTAGCCAAAAACATTCAGTACTTC.

This rearrangement joins TRBV4-1 to TRBJ1-1; perhaps TRBD1 as D (5 bases). Germline-derived CDR1 and CDR2 are MGHRA and YSYEKL. The CDR3 runs to 15 residues. V lost 1 base and J 2 bases, leaving 11 bases between the germline ends. CDR3 bases: TGCGCCAGCAGCCAAGGAAGGGACTACAACACTGAAGCTTTCTTT. Translation gives CASSQGRDYNTEAFF.

V and J are TRBV19 and TRBJ1-6; perhaps TRBD1 as D (6 bases). CDR1 is LNHDA and CDR2 is SQIVND in the germline V gene (reference sequence). Trimming stripped 1 base from V and 10 bases from J, with 20 bases between. The CDR3 is 17 residues long. The DNA for the CDR3 is TGTGCCAGTAGTATAGTATCGGGGGGCGCAACGGACTCACCCCTCCACTTT. Translation gives CASSIVSGGATDSPLHF.

The J gene is TRBJ1-1, the V gene TRBV4-2; TRBD1 might be the D (5 bases). CDR3 length: 15 amino acids. Germline values: CDR1 LGHNA, CDR2 YNFKEQ. Trimming took 0 bases from V and 4 from J, leaving 12 bases between them. CDR3 nucleotide sequence: TGTGCCAGCAGCCAAGATAAGGGGTTGAGCACTGAAGCTTTCTTT. The encoded protein is CASSQDKGLSTEAFF.

This chain links TRBV3-1 (or the pseudogene TRBV3-2) with TRBJ2-7, with D perhaps matching TRBD1 or TRBD2 (5 bases each). Trimming took 0 bases from V and 9 from J, leaving 21 bases between them. The CDR3 consists of 16 residues. Germline CDR1 and CDR2: LGHDT and YNNKEL (reference sequence). This CDR3 reads CASSQDMGVTLRGQYF. The CDR3 DNA is TGTGCCAGCAGCCAAGATATGGGGGTAACTTTACGAGGGCAGTACTTC.

This chain joins TRBV4-2 and TRBJ2-7; D is perhaps TRBD1 (6 bases). Trimming cost V 6 bases and J 5 bases, with 11 bases left between them. Germline CDR1 reads LGHNA; CDR2 reads YNFKEQ. The length of the CDR3 is 12 residues. The CDR3 sequence: CASRGAGDEQYF. The DNA of the CDR3 is TGTGCCAGCAGGGGAGCAGGGGACGAGCAGTACTTC.

Only one count was recorded for this clone. The chain uses TRBV19 and TRBJ1-5, with 7 bases fitting TRBD1. Per germline, CDR1 LNHDA and CDR2 SQIVND (reference sequence). V shed 3 bases, J shed 7 bases, and the junction held 9 bases outside the gene matches. The CDR3 is made up of 15 amino acids. CDR3: CASSIWPDRAQPQHF. CDR3 sequence (DNA): TGTGCCAGTAGTATTTGGCCCGACAGGGCCCAGCCCCAGCATTTT.

This chain links TRBV11-3 with TRBJ2-2; TRBD1 is a possible D gene (6 bases). Germline-derived CDR1 and CDR2 are SGHNT and YENEEA. CDR3 size: 14 residues. V was clipped by 5 bases and J by 3 bases, with 10 bases between them. CDR3: CASSVQGYTGELFF. CDR3 sequence (DNA): TGTGCCAGCAGCGTACAGGGTTACACCGGGGAGCTGTTTTTT.

V gene TRBV5-1 combines with J gene TRBJ1-1, with TRBD1 as a possible D gene (6 bases). The CDR3 loop spans 15 amino acids. Trimming stripped 4 bases from V and 5 bases from J, with 18 bases between. Looked up from germline, CDR1 is SGHRS and CDR2 is YFSETQ. Here the CDR3 reads CASSPILGGGTEAFF. The CDR3 DNA reads TGCGCCAGCAGCCCCATATTAGGGGGGGGAACTGAAGCTTTCTTT.

The rearrangement joins TRBV14 to TRBJ1-1; 7 nucleotides align to TRBD1. The CDR3 is 15 residues long. Per germline, CDR1 SGHDN and CDR2 FVKESK. J lost 4 bases, V lost 3 bases, and 8 bases had no gene match. The CDR3 nucleotides are TGTGCCAGCAGCCACCTAAACAGGGACAGCACTGAAGCTTTCTTT. Translation gives CASSHLNRDSTEAFF.

The chain couples TRBV9 to TRBJ2-1; 8 nucleotides match TRBD2. In germline, CDR1 is SGDLS, CDR2 YYNGEE. The CDR3 is made up of 11 amino acids. J was trimmed by 15 bases and V by 3 bases; bases with no gene match: 5. The CDR3 loop reads CASSGGLAMFF. For the CDR3, the DNA is TGTGCCAGCAGCGGAGGACTAGCTATGTTCTTC.

CDR3 in DNA: TGTGCCAGCAGCTTAACAGGGGGCGCGGGTGGCTACACCTTC. Translated, it gives CASSLTGGAGGYTF. The gene calls are TRBV7-3 and TRBJ1-2, with TRBD1 matching 7 bases. CDR1 is SGHTA, CDR2 FQGTGA, per germline. The CDR3 loop spans 14 amino acids. The trim removed 0 bases at V and 7 bases at J, leaving 5 bases unmatched.

This chain links TRBV5-4 with TRBJ2-1; TRBD2 aligns across 11 bases. CDR3 size: 16 residues. CDR1 is SGHNT and CDR2 is YYREEE in the germline V gene (reference sequence). V was pared by 3 bases and J by 2 bases, with 4 bases of the junction left unmatched. The CDR3 DNA reads TGTGCCAGCAGCTCCCTTAGCGGGGGGGCCTACAATGAGCAGTTCTTC. Residues: CASSSLSGGAYNEQFF. The complete variable domain, with remaining parts taken from reference TRBV5-4 and TRBJ2-1, reads ETGVTQSPTHLIKTRGQQVTLRCSSQSGHNTVSWYQQALGQGPQFIFQYYREEENGRGNFPPRFSGLQFPNYSSELNVNALELDDSALYLCASSSLSGGAYNEQFFGPGTRLTVL.